The next 16 T cell receptor beta chains were all read from a single sample in a study of vaccination and CD4 T cells after COVID-19. An Oncomine TCR Beta short-read assay was used to sequence the DNA from cultured CD4+ T cells. TCRdb re-called the PCR reads through MiXCR, storing one row per CDR3 protein. The sample lists 15,000 to 20,000 distinct CDR3 sequences, roughly two fifths occurring once. The antigens these receptors bind are not known. Treatment indicated: approximately 10-day PBMC culture with coronavirus spike peptide pools or control peptides (ViraFEST assay). Sequenced: CD4+ T cells from blood, cultured in vitro. The source is a human donor who had recovered from COVID-19.

DNA for the CDR3: TGTGCCAGTAGATTTACTAGCGGGCTTACTAAACAGTTCTTC. Amino acid sequence: CASRFTSGLTKQFF. The genes are TRBV19 and TRBJ2-1; 9 nucleotides align to TRBD2. CDR3 length equals 14 residues. The J segment lost 13 bases and the V segment lost 6 bases, leaving 13 bases of the junction unmatched. Germline V lookup: CDR1 LNHDA, CDR2 SQIVND (reference sequence).

CDR3 in DNA: TGCGCCAGCAGCTCGCGGGAGCCAGATACGCAGTATTTT. Translation gives CASSSREPDTQYF. The chain recombines TRBV5-1 with TRBJ2-3, with 7 bases matching TRBD2. The J segment lost 4 bases and the V segment lost 3 bases, leaving 2 bases of the junction unmatched. The germline gives CDR1 SGHRS, CDR2 YFSETQ. The CDR3 has 13 amino acids.

V is TRBV15 and J is TRBJ1-5; TRBD1 matches 8 bases. CDR1 and CDR2 from the germline V gene are LNHNV and YYDKDF (reference sequence). The CDR3 runs 16 residues. V lost 1 base to trimming and J lost 1 base; unmatched junction nucleotides: 3. CDR3 bases: TGTGCCACCAGCAGAGGGGGGACAGGAAGCAATCAGCCCCAGCATTTT. The encoded protein is CATSRGGTGSNQPQHF.

This chain links TRBV5-4 with TRBJ2-3; D possibly matches TRBD1 or TRBD2 (5 bases each). The CDR3 length is 13 residues. Germline loops: CDR1 SGHNT, CDR2 YYREEE (reference sequence). V lost 3 bases and J 6 bases, leaving 11 bases between the germline ends. CDR3 sequence (DNA): TGTGCCAGCAGCTCCCCGGGGCGGGATACGCAGTATTTT. Translated: CASSSPGRDTQYF. The variable domain in full, completed from reference TRBV5-4 and TRBJ2-3, reads ETGVTQSPTHLIKTRGQQVTLRCSSQSGHNTVSWYQQALGQGPQFIFQYYREEENGRGNFPPRFSGLQFPNYSSELNVNALELDDSALYLCASSSPGRDTQYFGPGTRLTVL.

This rearrangement joins TRBV24-1 to TRBJ2-5; no clear D gene. V gave up 0 bases and J gave up 4 bases, with 2 bases separating them. The CDR3 is 12 amino acids. Germline V lookup: CDR1 KGHDR, CDR2 SFDVKD. The CDR3 bases are TGTGCCACCAGTGATTTGAGAGAGACCCAGTACTTC. Its translation is CATSDLRETQYF.

The rearrangement links TRBV4-1 to TRBJ2-5; 8 positions agree with TRBD2. The V segment lost 4 bases and the J segment 3 bases; nucleotides outside the gene matches: 10. Germline V gives CDR1 MGHRA, CDR2 YSYEKL. The CDR3 is 16 amino acids. The CDR3 sequence: CASSPKGLGWEETQYF. In nucleotides, the CDR3 is TGCGCCAGCAGCCCTAAGGGACTAGGATGGGAAGAGACCCAGTACTTC.

The chain couples TRBV5-1 to TRBJ1-5; TRBD1 is a possible D gene (6 bases). CDR1 SGHRS and CDR2 YFSETQ come from the germline V gene. Deletions cut 4 bases from V and 4 bases from J, with 9 bases between. CDR3 length equals 13 residues. CDR3 in DNA: TGCGCCAGCAGCCCCAGGGGAAATCAGCCCCAGCATTTT. This sequence encodes CASSPRGNQPQHF.

In this sample, this clonotype is medium-sized. The V gene is TRBV6-1, the J gene TRBJ2-5; no firm D call. This CDR3 spans 11 amino acids. V was pared by 6 bases and J by 5 bases, with 7 bases between. Germline V gene lookup returns CDR1 MNHNS and CDR2 SASEGT. CDR3: CASSNRETQYF. The CDR3, as DNA: TGTGCCAGCAGCAATAGGGAGACCCAGTACTTC.

This clonotype was detected only a few times. V and J are TRBV11-3 and TRBJ2-7; D is possibly TRBD1 or TRBD2 (5 bases each). There are 15 residues in the CDR3. V lost 6 bases, J lost 2 bases, and 17 bases lay in between. Germline CDR1 SGHNT, CDR2 YENEEA. The chain's CDR3 is CASSPRDGATYEQYF. The CDR3 nucleotides are TGTGCCAGCAGTCCCCGGGACGGAGCAACCTACGAGCAGTACTTC.

There are a few counts of this clonotype. This rearrangement joins TRBV7-9 to TRBJ1-2, with D unclear. CDR1 is SEHNR and CDR2 is FQNEAQ in the germline V gene (reference sequence). This CDR3 contains 13 residues. Trimming took 3 bases from V and 4 from J, leaving 9 bases between them. For the CDR3, the DNA is TGTGCCAGCAGCTTCCTGGGCGCCTATGGCTACACCTTC. Protein product: CASSFLGAYGYTF.

About this clonotype: The junction departs from the called germline gene at one end, perhaps through a read error. The chain carries TRBV12-3 or TRBV12-4 and TRBJ2-6; D uncertain. This CDR3 region has 16 residues. CDR3 in amino acids: CASSVAGFAGANVLTF. The CDR3 region has the DNA TGTGCCAGCAGTGTAGCAGGTTTCGCTGGGGCCAACGTCCTGACTTTC.

This clonotype has only a few counts. The chain combines TRBV20-1 with TRBJ2-7; 8 nucleotides line up with TRBD2. The CDR3 contains 14 residues. The trim removed 0 bases at V and 3 bases at J, leaving 4 bases unmatched. Germline V CDR1 and CDR2: DFQATT, SNEGSKA (reference sequence). In nucleotides, the CDR3 is TGCAGTGCTAGAGACTTTACTAGCGGCTACGAGCAGTACTTC. Translation gives CSARDFTSGYEQYF.

The V and J genes are TRBV2 and TRBJ2-1; D not certain. Germline V gives CDR1 SNHLY, CDR2 FYNNEI. Between the trimmed V and J ends, which lost 5 bases and 5 bases, there was a span of 10 bases. This CDR3 region has 13 residues. The CDR3: CASSPDYNNEQFF. Written as DNA, the CDR3 is TGTGCCAGCAGTCCGGATTACAACAATGAGCAGTTCTTC.

A few counts support this clonotype. This chain uses TRBV6-2 or TRBV6-3 with TRBJ2-5; 7 nucleotides align to TRBD1. CDR3 size: 14 residues. Per germline, CDR1 MNHEY and CDR2 SVGEGT. The V gene end was trimmed by 6 bases and the J gene end by 4 bases; junction bases not matched to a gene: 8. The CDR3 nucleotides are TGTGCCAGCAGCCCTACAGGGGAAGGAGAGACCCAGTACTTC. The encoded protein is CASSPTGEGETQYF.

This rearrangement joins TRBV20-1 to TRBJ2-2, with TRBD1 identical over 9 bases. V gave up 5 bases and J gave up 4 bases; unmatched junction bases: 5. CDR3 size: 14 residues. In germline, CDR1 is DFQATT, CDR2 SNEGSKA (reference sequence). The CDR3 here is CSAPGTGFTGELFF. CDR3 bases: TGCAGTGCTCCCGGGACAGGGTTCACCGGGGAGCTGTTTTTT.

The chain employs TRBV21-1 and TRBJ2-7; the table's D call, TRBD2, has no DNA check behind it. TRBV21-1 is marked as a pseudogene. CDR3 length: 16 residues. This chain's CDR3 is CASSSGLAGEPYEQYF. CDR3 bases: TGTGCCAGCAGCAGCGGACTAGCGGGAGAACCCTACGAGCAGTACTTC.